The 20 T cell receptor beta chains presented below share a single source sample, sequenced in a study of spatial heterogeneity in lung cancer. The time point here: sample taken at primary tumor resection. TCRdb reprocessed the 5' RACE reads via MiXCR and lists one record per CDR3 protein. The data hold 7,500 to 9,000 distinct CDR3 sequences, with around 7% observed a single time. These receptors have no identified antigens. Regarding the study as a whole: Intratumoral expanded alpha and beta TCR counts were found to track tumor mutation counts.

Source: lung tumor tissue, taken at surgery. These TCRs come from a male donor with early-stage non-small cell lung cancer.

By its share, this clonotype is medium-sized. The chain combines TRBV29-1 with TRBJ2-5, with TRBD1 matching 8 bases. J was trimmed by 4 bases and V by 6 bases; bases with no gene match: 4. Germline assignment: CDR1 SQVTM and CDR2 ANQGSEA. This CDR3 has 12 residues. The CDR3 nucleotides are TGCAGCGTCGACAGGGGTGGAGAGACCCAGTACTTC. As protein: CSVDRGGETQYF.

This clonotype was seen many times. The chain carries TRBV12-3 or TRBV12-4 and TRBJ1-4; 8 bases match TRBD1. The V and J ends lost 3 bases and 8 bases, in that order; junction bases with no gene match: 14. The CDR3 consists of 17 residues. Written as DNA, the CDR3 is TGTGCCAGCAGTTTTGTCGGGAGGACAGGGAGGCGGGAAAAACTGTTTTTT. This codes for CASSFVGRTGRREKLFF.

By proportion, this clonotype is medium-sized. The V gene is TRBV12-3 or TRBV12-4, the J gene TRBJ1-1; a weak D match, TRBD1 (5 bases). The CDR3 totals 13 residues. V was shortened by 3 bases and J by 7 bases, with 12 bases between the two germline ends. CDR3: CASSFAGEGEAFF. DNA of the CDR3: TGTGCCAGCAGTTTCGCGGGGGAAGGTGAAGCTTTCTTT.

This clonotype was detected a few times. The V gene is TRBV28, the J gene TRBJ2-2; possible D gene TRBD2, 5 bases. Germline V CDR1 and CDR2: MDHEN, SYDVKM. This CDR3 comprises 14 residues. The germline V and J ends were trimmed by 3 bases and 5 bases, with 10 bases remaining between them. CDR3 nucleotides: TGTGCCAGCAGTTTCGGGCGGGCTACCGGGGAGCTGTTTTTT. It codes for CASSFGRATGELFF.

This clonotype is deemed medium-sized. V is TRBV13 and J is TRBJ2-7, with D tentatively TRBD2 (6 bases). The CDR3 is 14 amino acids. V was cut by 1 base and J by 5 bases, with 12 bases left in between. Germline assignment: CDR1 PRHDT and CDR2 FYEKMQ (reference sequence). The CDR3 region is CASSLATGRHEQYF. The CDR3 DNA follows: TGTGCCAGCAGCTTAGCCACCGGGAGACACGAGCAGTACTTC. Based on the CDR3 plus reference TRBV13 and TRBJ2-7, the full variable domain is AAGVIQSPRHLIKEKRETATLKCYPIPRHDTVYWYQQGPGQDPQFLISFYEKMQSDKGSIPDRFSAQQFSDYHSELNMSSLELGDSALYFCASSLATGRHEQYFGPGTRLTVT.

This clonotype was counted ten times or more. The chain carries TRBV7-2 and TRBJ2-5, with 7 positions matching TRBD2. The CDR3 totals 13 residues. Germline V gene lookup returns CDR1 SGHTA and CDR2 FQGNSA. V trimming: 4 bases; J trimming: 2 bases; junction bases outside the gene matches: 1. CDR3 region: CASSWGLQETQYF. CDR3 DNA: TGTGCCAGCAGCTGGGGACTACAAGAGACCCAGTACTTC.

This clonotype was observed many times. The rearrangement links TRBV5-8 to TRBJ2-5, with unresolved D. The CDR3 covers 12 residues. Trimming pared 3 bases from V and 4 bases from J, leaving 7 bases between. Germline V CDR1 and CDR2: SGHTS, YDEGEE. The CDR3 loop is CASSSWGETQYF. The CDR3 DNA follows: TGTGCCAGCAGCTCCTGGGGAGAGACCCAGTACTTC.

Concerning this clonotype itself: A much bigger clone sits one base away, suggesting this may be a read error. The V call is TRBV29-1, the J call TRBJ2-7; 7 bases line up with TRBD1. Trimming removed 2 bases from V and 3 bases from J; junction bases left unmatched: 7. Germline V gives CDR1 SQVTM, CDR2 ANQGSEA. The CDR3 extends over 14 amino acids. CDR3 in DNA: TGCAGCGTTGAATTCTGGACAGGTCTCTACGAGCAGTACTTC. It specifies CSVEFWTGLYEQYF.

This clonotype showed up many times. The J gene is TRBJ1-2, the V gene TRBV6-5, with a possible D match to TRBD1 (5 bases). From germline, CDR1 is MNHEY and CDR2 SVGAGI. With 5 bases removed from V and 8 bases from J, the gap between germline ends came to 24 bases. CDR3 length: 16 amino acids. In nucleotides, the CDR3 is TGTGCCAGCAGTCACGGCGGTCCGGGAGGGGCTGGGGGCTACACCTTC. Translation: CASSHGGPGGAGGYTF.

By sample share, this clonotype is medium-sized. For the CDR3, the DNA is TGCGCCAGCAGCTTACCGGGACTAGGGTACGAGCAGTACTTC. It is translated as CASSLPGLGYEQYF. The chain carries TRBV5-1 and TRBJ2-7, with 8 positions matching TRBD2. Looked up from germline, CDR1 is SGHRS and CDR2 is YFSETQ. With V trimmed by 2 bases and J by 4 bases, 5 bases remained unmatched. This CDR3 is built from 14 residues.

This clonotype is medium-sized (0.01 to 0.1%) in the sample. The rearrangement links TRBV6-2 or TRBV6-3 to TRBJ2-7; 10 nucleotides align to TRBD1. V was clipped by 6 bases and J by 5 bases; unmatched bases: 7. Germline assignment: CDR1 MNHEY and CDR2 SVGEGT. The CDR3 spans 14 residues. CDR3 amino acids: CASSAGTGDHEQYF. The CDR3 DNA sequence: TGTGCCAGCAGCGCCGGGACAGGGGACCACGAGCAGTACTTC.

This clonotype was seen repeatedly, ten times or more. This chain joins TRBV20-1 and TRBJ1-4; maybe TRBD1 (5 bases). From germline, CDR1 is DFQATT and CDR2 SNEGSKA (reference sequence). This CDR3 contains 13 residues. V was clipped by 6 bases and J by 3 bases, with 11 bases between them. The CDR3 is CSAKDNSNEKLFF. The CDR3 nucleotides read TGCAGTGCCAAGGACAACTCTAATGAAAAACTGTTTTTT.

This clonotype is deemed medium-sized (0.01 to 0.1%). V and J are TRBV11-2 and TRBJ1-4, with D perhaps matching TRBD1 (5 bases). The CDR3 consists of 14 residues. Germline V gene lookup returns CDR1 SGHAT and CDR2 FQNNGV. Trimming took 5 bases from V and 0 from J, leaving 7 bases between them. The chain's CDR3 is CASSPTATNEKLFF. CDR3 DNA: TGTGCCAGCAGCCCGACAGCAACTAATGAAAAACTGTTTTTT.

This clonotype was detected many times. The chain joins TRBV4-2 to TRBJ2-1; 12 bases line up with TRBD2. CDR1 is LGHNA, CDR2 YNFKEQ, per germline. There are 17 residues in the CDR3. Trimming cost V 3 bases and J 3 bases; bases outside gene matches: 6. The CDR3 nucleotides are TGTGCCAGCAGCCAGGAACTAGCGGGGGGAGGCTACAATGAGCAGTTCTTC. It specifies CASSQELAGGGYNEQFF.

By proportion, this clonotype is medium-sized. CDR3 region: CASSLRAGPSGANVLTF. CDR3 DNA: TGTGCCAGCAGCTTGCGAGCGGGACCCTCTGGGGCCAACGTCCTGACTTTC. The gene calls are TRBV7-2 and TRBJ2-6, with 7 bases matching TRBD2. CDR1 is SGHTA, CDR2 FQGNSA, per germline. The CDR3 runs to 17 residues. V was clipped by 3 bases and J by 0 bases; unmatched bases: 5.

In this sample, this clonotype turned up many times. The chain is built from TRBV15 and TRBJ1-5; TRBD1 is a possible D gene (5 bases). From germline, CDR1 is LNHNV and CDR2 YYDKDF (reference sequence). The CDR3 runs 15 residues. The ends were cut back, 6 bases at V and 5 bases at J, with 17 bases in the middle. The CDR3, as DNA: TGTGCCACCAGAAAAGATTCAGGGAGCTATCAGCCCCAGCATTTT. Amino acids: CATRKDSGSYQPQHF.

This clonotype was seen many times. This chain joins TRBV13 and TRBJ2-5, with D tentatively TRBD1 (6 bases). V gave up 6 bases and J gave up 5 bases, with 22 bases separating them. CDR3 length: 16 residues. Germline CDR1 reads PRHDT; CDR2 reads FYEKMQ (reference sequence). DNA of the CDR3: TGTGCCAGCAGTTCAACTCAACAGGGTAGGGAGGAGACCCAGTACTTC. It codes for CASSSTQQGREETQYF.

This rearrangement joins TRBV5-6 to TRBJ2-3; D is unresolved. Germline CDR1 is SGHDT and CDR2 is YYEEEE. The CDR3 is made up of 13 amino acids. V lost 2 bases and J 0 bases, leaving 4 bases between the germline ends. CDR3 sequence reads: CASSLPSTDTQYF. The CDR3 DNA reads TGTGCCAGCAGCTTACCTAGCACAGATACGCAGTATTTT.

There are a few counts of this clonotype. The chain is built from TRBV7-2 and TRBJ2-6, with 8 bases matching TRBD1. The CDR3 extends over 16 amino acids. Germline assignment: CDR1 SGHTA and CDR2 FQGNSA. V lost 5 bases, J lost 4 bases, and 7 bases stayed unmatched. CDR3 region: CASSRTGGVGANVLTF. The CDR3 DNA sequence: TGTGCCAGCAGCCGAACAGGGGGAGTAGGGGCCAACGTCCTGACTTTC.

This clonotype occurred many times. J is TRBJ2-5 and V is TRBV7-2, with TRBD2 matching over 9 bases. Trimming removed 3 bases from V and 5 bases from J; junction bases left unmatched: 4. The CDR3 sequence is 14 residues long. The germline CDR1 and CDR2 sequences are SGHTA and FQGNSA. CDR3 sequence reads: CASSFQSGRETQYF. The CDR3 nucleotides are TGTGCCAGCAGCTTCCAGAGCGGGAGGGAGACCCAGTACTTC.